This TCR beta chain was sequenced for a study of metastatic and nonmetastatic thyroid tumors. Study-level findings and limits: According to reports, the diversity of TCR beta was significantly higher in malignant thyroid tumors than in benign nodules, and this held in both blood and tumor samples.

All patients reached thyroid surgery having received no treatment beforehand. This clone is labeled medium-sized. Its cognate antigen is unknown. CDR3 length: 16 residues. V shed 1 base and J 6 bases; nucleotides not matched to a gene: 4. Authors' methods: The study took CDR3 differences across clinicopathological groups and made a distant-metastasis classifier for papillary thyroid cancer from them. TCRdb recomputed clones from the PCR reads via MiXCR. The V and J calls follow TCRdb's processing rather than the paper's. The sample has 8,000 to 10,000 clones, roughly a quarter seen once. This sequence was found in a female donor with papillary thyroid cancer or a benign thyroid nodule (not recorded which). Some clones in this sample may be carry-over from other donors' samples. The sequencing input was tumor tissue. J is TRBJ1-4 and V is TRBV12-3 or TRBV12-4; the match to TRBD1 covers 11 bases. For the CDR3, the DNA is TGTGCCAGCAGTTTAGATCCGGGACAGGGGGATGAAAAACTGTTTTTT. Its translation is CASSLDPGQGDEKLFF.